This T cell receptor beta chain appears in the sequencing data of a study of early T cells in non-severe SARS-CoV-2 infection. About the research overall: Bulk RNA isolated from unsorted whole blood underwent sequencing; chains were not paired.

Findings and limits, study-wide: A preference for anti-spike CD8 responses marked VDJdb matching, which missed private and CD4 specificities.

cDNA molecules, individually, were tagged with unique molecular identifiers. One entry per CDR3 protein results from TCRdb running MiXCR on the 5' RACE reads. The data contain nearly 90,000 distinct CDR3 sequences, 13% to 15% of them singletons. With 6 bases removed from V and 0 bases from J, the gap between germline ends came to 15 bases. Germline loops: CDR1 SGHRS, CDR2 YFSETQ. This CDR3 is 15 amino acids long. This clonotype was counted ten times or more. Its cognate antigen is unknown. The V and J genes are TRBV5-1 and TRBJ1-2; D is undetermined. The sequence came from an adult who was a healthcare worker with PCR-confirmed SARS-CoV-2 infection or an uninfected control (not recorded which). Sequenced sample: whole blood. The CDR3 loop is CASKMVGGANYGYTF. The CDR3 nucleotides are TGCGCCAGCAAGATGGTAGGAGGAGCTAACTATGGCTACACCTTC. Variable domain in full (rest from reference TRBV5-1 and TRBJ1-2): KAGVTQTPRYLIKTRGQQVTLSCSPISGHRSVSWYQQTPGQGLQFLFEYFSETQRNKGNFPGRFSGRQFSNSRSEMNVSTLELGDSALYLCASKMVGGANYGYTFGSGTRLTVV.